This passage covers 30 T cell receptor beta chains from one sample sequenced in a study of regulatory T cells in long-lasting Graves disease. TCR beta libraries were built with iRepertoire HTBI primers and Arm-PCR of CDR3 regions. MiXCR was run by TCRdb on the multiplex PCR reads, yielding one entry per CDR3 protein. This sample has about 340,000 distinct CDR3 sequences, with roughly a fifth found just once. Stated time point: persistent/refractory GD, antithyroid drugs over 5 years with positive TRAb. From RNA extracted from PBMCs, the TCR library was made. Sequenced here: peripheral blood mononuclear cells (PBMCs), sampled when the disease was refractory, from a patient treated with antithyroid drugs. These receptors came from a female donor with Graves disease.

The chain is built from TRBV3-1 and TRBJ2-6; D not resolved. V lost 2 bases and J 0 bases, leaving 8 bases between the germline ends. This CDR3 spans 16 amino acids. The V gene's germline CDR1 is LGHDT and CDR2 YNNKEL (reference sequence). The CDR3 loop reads CASSQHPHSGANVLTF. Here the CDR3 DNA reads TGTGCCAGCAGCCAACACCCACACTCTGGGGCCAACGTCCTGACTTTC.

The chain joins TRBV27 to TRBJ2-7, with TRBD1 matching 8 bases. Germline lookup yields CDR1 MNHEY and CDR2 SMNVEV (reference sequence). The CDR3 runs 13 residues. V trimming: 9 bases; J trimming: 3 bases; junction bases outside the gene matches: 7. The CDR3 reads CARDREEVYEQYF. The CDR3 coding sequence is TGTGCCAGGGACAGGGAGGAGGTCTACGAGCAGTACTTC.

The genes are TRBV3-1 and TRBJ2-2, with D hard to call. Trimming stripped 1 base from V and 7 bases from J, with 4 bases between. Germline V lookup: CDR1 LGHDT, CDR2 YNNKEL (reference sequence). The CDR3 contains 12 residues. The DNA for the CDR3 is TGTGCCAGCAGCCAAGCGAACGGGGAGCTGTTTTTT. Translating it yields CASSQANGELFF.

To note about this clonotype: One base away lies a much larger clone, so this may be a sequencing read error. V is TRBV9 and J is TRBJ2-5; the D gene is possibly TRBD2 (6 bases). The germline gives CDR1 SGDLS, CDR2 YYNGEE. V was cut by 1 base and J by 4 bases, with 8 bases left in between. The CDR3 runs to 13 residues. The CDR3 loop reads CASSVTGVETQYF. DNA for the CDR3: TGTGCCAGCAGCGTAACGGGAGTAGAGACCCAGTACTTC.

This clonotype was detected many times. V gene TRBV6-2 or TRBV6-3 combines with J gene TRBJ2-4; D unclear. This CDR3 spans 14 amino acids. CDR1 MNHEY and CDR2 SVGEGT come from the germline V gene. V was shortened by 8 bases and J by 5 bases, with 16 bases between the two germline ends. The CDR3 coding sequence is TGTGCCAGCGCCGCAGGCACGCCCGAAAACATTCAGTACTTC. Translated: CASAAGTPENIQYF.

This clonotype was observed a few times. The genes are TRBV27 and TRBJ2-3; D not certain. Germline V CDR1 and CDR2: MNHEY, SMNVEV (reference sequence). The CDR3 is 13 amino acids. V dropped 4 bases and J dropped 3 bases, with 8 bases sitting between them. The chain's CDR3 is CASSYGETDTQYF. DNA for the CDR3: TGTGCCAGCAGTTACGGTGAGACAGATACGCAGTATTTT.

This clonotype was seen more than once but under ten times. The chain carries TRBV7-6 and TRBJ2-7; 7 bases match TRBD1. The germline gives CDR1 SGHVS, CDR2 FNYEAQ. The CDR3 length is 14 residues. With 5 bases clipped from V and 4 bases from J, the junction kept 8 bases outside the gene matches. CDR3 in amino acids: CASSRQGSTYEQYF. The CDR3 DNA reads TGTGCCAGCAGCCGACAGGGTTCAACTTACGAGCAGTACTTC.

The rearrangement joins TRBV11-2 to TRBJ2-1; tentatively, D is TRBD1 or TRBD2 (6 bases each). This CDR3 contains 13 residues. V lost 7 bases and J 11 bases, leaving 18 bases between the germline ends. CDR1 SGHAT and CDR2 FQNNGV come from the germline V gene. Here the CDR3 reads CASTGGEKIKQFF. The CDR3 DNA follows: TGTGCCAGCACCGGGGGCGAGAAAATCAAGCAGTTCTTC.

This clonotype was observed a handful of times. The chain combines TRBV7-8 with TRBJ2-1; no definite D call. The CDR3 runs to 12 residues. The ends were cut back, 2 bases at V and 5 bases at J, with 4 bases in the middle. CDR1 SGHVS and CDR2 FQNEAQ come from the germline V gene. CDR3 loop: CASSLTNNEQFF. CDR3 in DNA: TGTGCCAGCAGCTTAACGAACAATGAGCAGTTCTTC.

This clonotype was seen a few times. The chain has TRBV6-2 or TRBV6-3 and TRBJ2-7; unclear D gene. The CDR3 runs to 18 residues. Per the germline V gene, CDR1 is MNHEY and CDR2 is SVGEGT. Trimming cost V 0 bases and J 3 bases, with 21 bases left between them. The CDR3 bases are TGTGCCAGCAGTTACTCGCGCGACCGACCCACCCTATACTACGAGCAGTACTTC. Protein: CASSYSRDRPTLYYEQYF.

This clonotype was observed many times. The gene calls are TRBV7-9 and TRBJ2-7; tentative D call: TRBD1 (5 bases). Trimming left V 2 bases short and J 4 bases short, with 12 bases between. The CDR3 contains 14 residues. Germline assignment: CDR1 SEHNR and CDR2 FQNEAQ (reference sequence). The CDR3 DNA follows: TGTGCCAGCAGCTTATCCCACAGGCAGTACGAGCAGTACTTC. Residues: CASSLSHRQYEQYF.

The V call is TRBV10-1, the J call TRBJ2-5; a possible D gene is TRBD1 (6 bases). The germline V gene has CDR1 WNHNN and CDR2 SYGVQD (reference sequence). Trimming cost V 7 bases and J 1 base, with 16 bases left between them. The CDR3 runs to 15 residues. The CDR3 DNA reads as TGCGCCAGCACTCAGGACAGACCTTTCCAAGAGACCCAGTACTTC. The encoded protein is CASTQDRPFQETQYF.

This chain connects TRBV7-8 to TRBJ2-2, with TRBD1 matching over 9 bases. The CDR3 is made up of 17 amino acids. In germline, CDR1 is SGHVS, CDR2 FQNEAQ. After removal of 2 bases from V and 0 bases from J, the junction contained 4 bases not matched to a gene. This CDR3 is CASSLLGTGTNTGELFF. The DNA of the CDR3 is TGTGCCAGCAGCTTACTCGGGACAGGGACGAACACCGGGGAGCTGTTTTTT.

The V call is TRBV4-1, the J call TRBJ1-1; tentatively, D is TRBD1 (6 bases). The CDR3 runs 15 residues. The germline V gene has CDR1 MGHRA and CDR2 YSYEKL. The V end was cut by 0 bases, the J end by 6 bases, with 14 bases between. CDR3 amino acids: CASSQEGGGRSEAFF. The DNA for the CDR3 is TGCGCCAGCAGCCAAGAAGGGGGGGGGCGTTCTGAAGCTTTCTTT.

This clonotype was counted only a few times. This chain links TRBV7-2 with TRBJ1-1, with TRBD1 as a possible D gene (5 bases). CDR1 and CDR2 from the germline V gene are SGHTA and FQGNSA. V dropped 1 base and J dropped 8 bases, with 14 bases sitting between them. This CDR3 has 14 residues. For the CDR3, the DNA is TGTGCCAGCAGCTTAGTTGCTCAGGGCCCCGAAGCTTTCTTT. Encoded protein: CASSLVAQGPEAFF.

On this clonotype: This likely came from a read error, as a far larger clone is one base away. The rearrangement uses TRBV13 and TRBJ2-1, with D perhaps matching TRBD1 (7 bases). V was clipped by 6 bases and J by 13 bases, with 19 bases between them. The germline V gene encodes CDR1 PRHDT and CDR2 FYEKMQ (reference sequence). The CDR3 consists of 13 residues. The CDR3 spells CASRQGRRETQFF. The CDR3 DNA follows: TGTGCCAGCAGACAGGGGAGGAGAGAGACCCAGTTCTTC.

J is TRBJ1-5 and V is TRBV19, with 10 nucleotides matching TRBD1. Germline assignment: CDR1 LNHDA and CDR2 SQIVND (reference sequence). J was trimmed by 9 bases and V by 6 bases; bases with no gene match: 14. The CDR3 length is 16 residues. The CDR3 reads CASSSGTGARFSPQHF. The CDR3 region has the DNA TGTGCCAGTAGCAGCGGGACAGGGGCCCGTTTTTCGCCCCAGCATTTT. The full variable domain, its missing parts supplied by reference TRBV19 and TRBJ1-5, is DGGITQSPKYLFRKEGQNVTLSCEQNLNHDAMYWYRQDPGQGLRLIYYSQIVNDFQKGDIAEGYSVSREKKESFPLTVTSAQKNPTAFYLCASSSGTGARFSPQHFGDGTRLSIL.

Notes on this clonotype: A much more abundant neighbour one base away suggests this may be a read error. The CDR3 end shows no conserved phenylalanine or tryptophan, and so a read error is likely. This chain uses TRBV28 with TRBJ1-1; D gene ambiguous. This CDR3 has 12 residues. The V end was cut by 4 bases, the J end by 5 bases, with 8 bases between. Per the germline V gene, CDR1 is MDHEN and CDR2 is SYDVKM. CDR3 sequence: CASSSPWTEAFL. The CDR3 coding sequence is TGTGCCAGCAGTTCCCCCTGGACTGAAGCTTTCCTT.

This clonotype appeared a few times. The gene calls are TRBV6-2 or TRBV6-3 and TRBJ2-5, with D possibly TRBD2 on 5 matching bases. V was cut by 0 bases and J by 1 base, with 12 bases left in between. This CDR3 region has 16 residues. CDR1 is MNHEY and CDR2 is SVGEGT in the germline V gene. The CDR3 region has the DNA TGTGCCAGCAGTTACTCGCGCCAACTAGGCCAAGAGACCCAGTACTTC. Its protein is CASSYSRQLGQETQYF.

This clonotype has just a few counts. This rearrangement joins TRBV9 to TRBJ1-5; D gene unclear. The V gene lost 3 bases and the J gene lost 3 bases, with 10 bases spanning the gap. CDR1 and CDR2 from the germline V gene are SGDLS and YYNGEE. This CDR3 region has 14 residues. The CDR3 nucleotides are TGTGCCAGCAGCGGCGGTTTCTCCAATCAGCCCCAGCATTTT. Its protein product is CASSGGFSNQPQHF.

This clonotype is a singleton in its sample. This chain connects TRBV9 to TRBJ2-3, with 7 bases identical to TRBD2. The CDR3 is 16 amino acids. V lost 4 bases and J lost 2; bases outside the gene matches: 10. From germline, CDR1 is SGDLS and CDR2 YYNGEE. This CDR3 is CASSSYLGTNTDTQYF. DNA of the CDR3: TGTGCCAGCAGCTCCTACCTCGGGACTAACACAGATACGCAGTATTTT.

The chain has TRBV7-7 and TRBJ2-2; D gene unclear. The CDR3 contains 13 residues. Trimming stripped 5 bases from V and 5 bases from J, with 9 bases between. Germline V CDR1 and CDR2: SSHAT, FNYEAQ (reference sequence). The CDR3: CASSPELTGELFF. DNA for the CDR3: TGTGCCAGCAGCCCGGAGTTGACCGGGGAGCTGTTTTTT.

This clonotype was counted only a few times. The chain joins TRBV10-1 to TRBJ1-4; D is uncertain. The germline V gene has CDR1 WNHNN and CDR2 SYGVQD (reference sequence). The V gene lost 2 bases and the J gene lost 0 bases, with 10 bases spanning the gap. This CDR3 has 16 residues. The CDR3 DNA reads TGCGCCAGCAGTGAGCCGCGCGCTGCAACTAATGAAAAACTGTTTTTT. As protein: CASSEPRAATNEKLFF.

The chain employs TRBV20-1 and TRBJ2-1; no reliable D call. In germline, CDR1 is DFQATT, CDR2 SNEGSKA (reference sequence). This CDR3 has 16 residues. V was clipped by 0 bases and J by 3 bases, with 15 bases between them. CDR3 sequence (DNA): TGCAGTGCTAGAGATAGTTCACCTGCTAACTACAATGAGCAGTTCTTC. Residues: CSARDSSPANYNEQFF.

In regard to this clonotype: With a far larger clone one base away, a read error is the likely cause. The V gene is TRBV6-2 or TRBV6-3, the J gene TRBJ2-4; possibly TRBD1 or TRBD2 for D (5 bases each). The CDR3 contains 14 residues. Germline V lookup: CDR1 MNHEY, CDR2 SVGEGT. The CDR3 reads CAGRIGGAKNIQYF. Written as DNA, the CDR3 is TGTGCCGGCAGGATTGGGGGAGCCAAAAACATTCAGTACTTC.

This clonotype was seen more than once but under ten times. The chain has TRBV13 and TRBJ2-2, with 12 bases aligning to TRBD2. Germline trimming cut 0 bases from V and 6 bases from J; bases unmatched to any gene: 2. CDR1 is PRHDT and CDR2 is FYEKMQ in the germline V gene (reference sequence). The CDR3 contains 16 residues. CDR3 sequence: CASSLGPSGRAGELFF. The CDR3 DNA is TGTGCCAGCAGCTTAGGGCCTAGCGGGAGGGCCGGGGAGCTGTTTTTT.

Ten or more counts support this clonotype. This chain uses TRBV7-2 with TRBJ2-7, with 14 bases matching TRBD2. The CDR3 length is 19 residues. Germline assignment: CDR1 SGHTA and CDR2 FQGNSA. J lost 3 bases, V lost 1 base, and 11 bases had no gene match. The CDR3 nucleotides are TGTGCCAGCAGCTTAGTTGTCCCGGGACTAGCGGGAGCAGGCTACGAGCAGTACTTC. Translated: CASSLVVPGLAGAGYEQYF.

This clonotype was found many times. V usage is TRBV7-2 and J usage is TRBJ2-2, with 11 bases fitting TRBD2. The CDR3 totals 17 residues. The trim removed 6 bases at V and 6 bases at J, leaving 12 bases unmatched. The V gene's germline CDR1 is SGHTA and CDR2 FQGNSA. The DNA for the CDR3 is TGTGCCAGCAGGCAGTATAGCGGGGGGGCTTCTTCCGGGGAGCTGTTTTTT. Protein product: CASRQYSGGASSGELFF.

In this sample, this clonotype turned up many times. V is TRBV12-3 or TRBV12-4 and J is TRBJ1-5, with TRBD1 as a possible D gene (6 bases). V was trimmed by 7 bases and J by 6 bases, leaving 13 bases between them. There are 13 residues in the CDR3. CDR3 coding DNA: TGTGCCAGCACCATAGGGGGGAGTCAGCCCCAGCATTTT. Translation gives CASTIGGSQPQHF.

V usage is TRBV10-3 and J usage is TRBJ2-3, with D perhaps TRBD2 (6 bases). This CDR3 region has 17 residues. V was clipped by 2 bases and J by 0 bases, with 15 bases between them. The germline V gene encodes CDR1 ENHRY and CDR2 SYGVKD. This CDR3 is CAISEPGLYASTDTQYF. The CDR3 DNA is TGTGCCATCAGTGAGCCGGGACTTTACGCTAGCACAGATACGCAGTATTTT.